The entry that follows covers one TCR beta chain sequence. The antigen is undetermined. Trimming removed 1 base at V and 1 base at J, with 9 bases between. Looked up from germline, CDR1 is SSHAT and CDR2 is FNYEAQ (reference sequence). The CDR3 is 15 amino acids. Only in-frame clones appear in the TCRdb table, and some are missing; sequencing was by immunoSEQ multiplex PCR. Of approximately 300,000 clones listed, about 90% are singletons. This sample was included in a study of cytomegalovirus exposure and HLA in healthy donors. Regarding the study as a whole: The dataset shows that most TCR sequences were rare, while some public TCRs occurred in many donors.

Input material: PBMCs. The chain carries TRBV7-7 and TRBJ2-3; D is possibly TRBD1 or TRBD2 (6 bases each). This clonotype was sampled from a woman in her 30s in good health and CMV-seropositive. The CDR3 DNA reads TGTGCCAGCAGCTTAGAGGGGGGCGGCACAGATACGCAGTATTTT. Amino acid sequence: CASSLEGGGTDTQYF.